The 30 T cell receptor beta chains presented below share a single source sample, sequenced in a study of siplizumab effects on memory and regulatory T cells. The table came from immunoSEQ multiplex PCR; TCRdb's copy has only in-frame clones and leaves some out. The table has around 87,000 clones, 90% seen once; the top ten hold about 15%. The source material was CD4+ T cells sorted from blood. The receptors originated from a human donor in good health.

The chain has TRBV29-1 and TRBJ2-5, with 9 bases identical to TRBD1. V gave up 8 bases and J gave up 5 bases; unmatched junction bases: 9. Per germline, CDR1 SQVTM and CDR2 ANQGSEA. CDR3 length equals 13 residues. In DNA form, the CDR3 reads TGCAGCACCCACACAGGGGGCGCTGAGACCCAGTACTTC. Translation gives CSTHTGGAETQYF.

The V call is TRBV5-1, the J call TRBJ2-4; the match to TRBD1 covers 7 bases. The germline CDR1 and CDR2 sequences are SGHRS and YFSETQ. The CDR3 is 14 amino acids. The trim removed 0 bases at V and 7 bases at J, leaving 4 bases unmatched. CDR3 DNA sequence: TGCGCCAGCAGCTTGGGGGACAGAGTGAACATTCAGTACTTC. Protein: CASSLGDRVNIQYF.

The V gene is TRBV19, the J gene TRBJ2-3, with 11 positions matching TRBD2. The CDR3 runs to 18 residues. CDR1 LNHDA and CDR2 SQIVND come from the germline V gene (reference sequence). Trimming at V came to 0 bases and at J to 0 bases, leaving 5 bases not matched to a gene. The CDR3 spells CASSIDSGTSGSTDTQYF. The CDR3 coding sequence is TGTGCCAGTAGTATAGATTCCGGGACTAGCGGTAGCACAGATACGCAGTATTTT.

The rearrangement joins TRBV21-1 to TRBJ2-4. TRBV21-1 is a pseudogene locus. The CDR3 is 17 residues long. This chain's CDR3 is CASSKGRGESAKNIQYF. CDR3 DNA sequence: TGTGCCAGCAGCAAAGGGAGAGGGGAGAGCGCCAAAAACATTCAGTACTTC.

This chain links TRBV13 with TRBJ2-1, with D hard to call. The CDR3 sequence is 13 residues long. From germline, CDR1 is PRHDT and CDR2 FYEKMQ (reference sequence). Trimming shortened V by 8 bases and J by 5 bases, and 13 bases separated the two germline ends. The CDR3 sequence is CASSGVNNNEQFF. The DNA of the CDR3 is TGTGCCAGCTCTGGCGTCAACAACAATGAGCAGTTCTTC.

The V and J genes are TRBV7-2 and TRBJ2-5; TRBD2 is a possible D gene (6 bases). Trimming stripped 3 bases from V and 5 bases from J, with 10 bases between. The CDR3 loop spans 13 amino acids. The V gene's germline CDR1 is SGHTA and CDR2 FQGNSA. The CDR3 region is CASSFGGRETQYF. DNA for the CDR3: TGTGCCAGCAGCTTCGGGGGTCGGGAGACCCAGTACTTC.

The genes are TRBV9 and TRBJ2-3, with TRBD1 as a possible D gene (5 bases). The CDR3 has 16 residues. Trimming cost V 4 bases and J 1 base, with 16 bases left between them. The germline CDR1 and CDR2 sequences are SGDLS and YYNGEE. The CDR3 sequence is CASSPYQGVGTDTQYF. The CDR3 nucleotides read TGTGCCAGCAGCCCCTATCAAGGGGTGGGCACAGATACGCAGTATTTT.

This chain connects TRBV11-3 to TRBJ2-3; 9 nucleotides agree with TRBD2. Trimming took 3 bases from V and 3 from J; bases not matched to a gene: 4. The CDR3 is 15 residues long. Per the germline V gene, CDR1 is SGHNT and CDR2 is YENEEA. The CDR3 DNA follows: TGTGCCAGCAGCTTTAGCGGGAGTATGACAGATACGCAGTATTTT. The encoded protein is CASSFSGSMTDTQYF.

The rearrangement uses TRBV5-1 and TRBJ2-7; TRBD1 or TRBD2 may be the D gene (5 bases each). V lost 0 bases to trimming and J lost 0 bases, with 10 bases between them. Germline assignment: CDR1 SGHRS and CDR2 YFSETQ. The CDR3 has 15 amino acids. DNA of the CDR3: TGCGCCAGCAGCTTGGCTGCAGGGAGCTCCTACGAGCAGTACTTC. The encoded protein is CASSLAAGSSYEQYF.

The chain combines TRBV6-1 with TRBJ2-6, with 7 bases that match TRBD1. The CDR3 totals 14 residues. Germline V gene sequence: CDR1 MNHNS, CDR2 SASEGT. The V and J ends lost 6 bases and 2 bases, in that order; junction bases with no gene match: 1. The CDR3: CASRDRAGANVLTF. The CDR3 bases are TGTGCCAGCAGAGACAGGGCTGGGGCCAACGTCCTGACTTTC.

This rearrangement joins TRBV19 to TRBJ2-1; 8 nucleotides line up with TRBD2. The CDR3 totals 15 residues. The junction had 7 bases not matched to a gene; V was cut back by 5 bases and J by 4 bases. Germline V lookup: CDR1 LNHDA, CDR2 SQIVND (reference sequence). This CDR3 is CASSVNSGTYNEQFF. In DNA form, the CDR3 reads TGTGCCAGTAGTGTCAATAGCGGGACATACAATGAGCAGTTCTTC.

This chain joins TRBV5-1 and TRBJ2-7; maybe TRBD2 (6 bases). The germline gives CDR1 SGHRS, CDR2 YFSETQ. V lost 4 bases and J lost 0, with 17 bases in between. CDR3 size: 16 residues. The CDR3 protein is CASSLGGTESSYEQYF. CDR3 sequence (DNA): TGCGCCAGCAGCCTGGGCGGGACGGAGAGCTCCTACGAGCAGTACTTC. Full variable domain (remainder filled in from reference TRBV5-1 and TRBJ2-7): KAGVTQTPRYLIKTRGQQVTLSCSPISGHRSVSWYQQTPGQGLQFLFEYFSETQRNKGNFPGRFSGRQFSNSRSEMNVSTLELGDSALYLCASSLGGTESSYEQYFGPGTRLTVT.

The V call is TRBV18, the J call TRBJ2-2, with D perhaps TRBD2 (6 bases). From germline, CDR1 is KGHSH and CDR2 LQKENI. The CDR3 is 16 residues long. Trimming took 8 bases from V and 0 from J, leaving 16 bases between them. In DNA form, the CDR3 reads TGTGCCAGCGATGGCGGGGCAGGGACGAACACCGGGGAGCTGTTTTTT. It specifies CASDGGAGTNTGELFF.

The V gene is TRBV12-5, the J gene TRBJ2-7; 7 nucleotides match TRBD1. The V segment lost 6 bases and the J segment 0 bases; nucleotides outside the gene matches: 14. The CDR3 is made up of 17 amino acids. Germline V gives CDR1 LGHNT, CDR2 FRNRAP. CDR3: CASGSGRLQGVSYEQYF. The CDR3 bases are TGTGCTAGTGGGTCCGGGCGACTTCAGGGGGTCTCCTACGAGCAGTACTTC. The full variable domain, in which reference TRBV12-5 and TRBJ2-7 provide the parts outside the CDR3, is DARVTQTPRHKVTEMGQEVTMRCQPILGHNTVFWYRQTMMQGLELLAYFRNRAPLDDSGMPKDRFSAEMPDATLATLKIQPSEPRDSAVYFCASGSGRLQGVSYEQYFGPGTRLTVT.

This clone was seen only once. V gene TRBV7-2 combines with J gene TRBJ1-5; 10 bases map to TRBD1. Unmatched junction bases numbered 14, after V lost 5 bases and J lost 7 bases. Germline V gene lookup returns CDR1 SGHTA and CDR2 FQGNSA. This CDR3 contains 17 residues. The CDR3 DNA follows: TGTGCCAGCAGCCCGAGCTCCGGGACAGGGGTGAGCCAGCCCCAGCATTTT. It encodes CASSPSSGTGVSQPQHF.

V gene TRBV7-2 combines with J gene TRBJ2-7, with D possibly TRBD2 on 5 matching bases. CDR3 length: 11 amino acids. Germline V CDR1 and CDR2: SGHTA, FQGNSA. V lost 5 bases and J lost 7, with 9 bases in between. The DNA of the CDR3 is TGTGCCAGCAGCCCCCGCGGGGAGCAGTACTTC. Residues: CASSPRGEQYF.

This chain's CDR3 is CAISVGKGTDTQYF. The CDR3 region has the DNA TGTGCCATCAGTGTGGGGAAAGGGACAGATACGCAGTATTTT. The J gene is TRBJ2-3, the V gene TRBV10-3, with D uncertain. The CDR3 is 14 residues long. The germline V gene has CDR1 ENHRY and CDR2 SYGVKD. V was pared by 4 bases and J by 3 bases, with 11 bases between.

This chain uses TRBV5-1 with TRBJ1-4; TRBD1 aligns across 7 bases. CDR1 SGHRS and CDR2 YFSETQ come from the germline V gene. V shed 4 bases and J 0 bases; nucleotides not matched to a gene: 12. The CDR3 has 18 residues. The CDR3 spells CASSRGPGGFTTNEKLFF. CDR3 bases: TGCGCCAGCAGCCGGGGTCCAGGGGGATTTACAACTAATGAAAAACTGTTTTTT.

This clone was counted a few times. CDR3 DNA sequence: TGTGCCAGTACCCCAGGGGGATTTGACTTGTACCAAGAGACCCAGTACTTC. It encodes CASTPGGFDLYQETQYF. The chain has TRBV19 and TRBJ2-5; 7 nucleotides align to TRBD1. CDR1 and CDR2 from the germline V gene are LNHDA and SQIVND (reference sequence). V lost 7 bases to trimming and J lost 0 bases; unmatched junction nucleotides: 14. The CDR3 contains 17 residues.

This clone was observed a single time. The J gene is TRBJ2-2, the V gene TRBV19, with 8 bases matching TRBD2. The CDR3 is 16 amino acids. Germline trimming cut 4 bases from V and 6 bases from J; bases unmatched to any gene: 10. Germline V gene lookup returns CDR1 LNHDA and CDR2 SQIVND (reference sequence). The CDR3: CASSKKAGVGSGELFF. The CDR3 DNA reads TGTGCCAGTAGTAAGAAAGCGGGAGTCGGGTCCGGGGAGCTGTTTTTT.

The V call is TRBV10-3, the J call TRBJ2-7; TRBD1 is a possible D gene (5 bases). Germline values: CDR1 ENHRY, CDR2 SYGVKD. V lost 2 bases and J 3 bases, leaving 11 bases between the germline ends. CDR3 length: 14 residues. This CDR3 reads CAISELGEDYEQYF. Here the CDR3 DNA reads TGTGCCATCAGTGAGCTAGGGGAAGACTACGAGCAGTACTTC.

This chain uses TRBV2 with TRBJ2-7; tentatively, D is TRBD2 (5 bases). Trimming took 4 bases from V and 0 from J, leaving 10 bases between them. Germline values: CDR1 SNHLY, CDR2 FYNNEI. The CDR3 is 14 amino acids. This CDR3 is CASSGRGSSYEQYF. The CDR3 nucleotides are TGTGCCAGCAGTGGCAGAGGGAGCTCCTACGAGCAGTACTTC.

The chain has TRBV12-5 and TRBJ2-1, with 10 bases identical to TRBD2. J gave up 5 bases and V 2 bases, and 9 bases lay outside the gene matches. Germline-derived CDR1 and CDR2 are LGHNT and FRNRAP. CDR3 length: 17 residues. This CDR3 reads CASGLPPTSGVNNEQFF. The CDR3 DNA follows: TGTGCTAGTGGTTTGCCTCCCACTAGCGGGGTAAACAATGAGCAGTTCTTC.

V and J are TRBV19 and TRBJ2-1; 10 bases fit TRBD2. V lost 3 bases to trimming and J lost 0 bases; unmatched junction nucleotides: 5. The germline CDR1 and CDR2 sequences are LNHDA and SQIVND (reference sequence). The CDR3 is 17 amino acids. CDR3 DNA: TGTGCCAGTAGTATTTTAGGACTAGCGGACTCCTACAATGAGCAGTTCTTC. Encoded protein: CASSILGLADSYNEQFF.

The V call is TRBV5-1, the J call TRBJ1-1; tentative D call: TRBD1 (6 bases). The CDR3 extends over 16 amino acids. Germline V lookup: CDR1 SGHRS, CDR2 YFSETQ. V shed 4 bases and J shed 2 bases, with 18 bases lying between them. The CDR3 coding sequence is TGCGCCAGCAGCCCGGGGGCGGGATTGAGAAACACTGAAGCTTTCTTT. As protein: CASSPGAGLRNTEAFF.

The V gene is TRBV21-1, the J gene TRBJ2-7. TRBV21-1 is deemed a pseudogene. This CDR3 contains 15 residues. The chain's CDR3 is CASITGRRVPDEQYF. The CDR3 coding sequence is TGTGCCAGCATAACGGGCCGACGGGTTCCTGACGAGCAGTACTTC.

This chain links TRBV25-1 with TRBJ2-1, with D unresolved. Germline CDR1 MGHDK, CDR2 SYGVNS. V was cut by 3 bases and J by 15 bases, with 15 bases left in between. The CDR3 has 12 residues. The CDR3: CASSELVRPVFF. The CDR3 DNA is TGTGCCAGCAGTGAGTTAGTTCGGCCCGTGTTCTTC.

The chain joins TRBV7-8 to TRBJ2-3; the D gene could be TRBD1 or TRBD2 (6 bases each). Trimming took 5 bases from V and 9 from J, leaving 9 bases between them. This CDR3 is built from 11 residues. Germline CDR1 and CDR2: SGHVS and FQNEAQ. The CDR3 nucleotides read TGTGCCAGCAGCCCCGGGGGCACGCAGTATTTT. Translating it yields CASSPGGTQYF.

The chain joins TRBV11-1 to TRBJ2-1, with D possibly being TRBD1 (6 bases). The CDR3 contains 15 residues. Trimming removed 4 bases at V and 5 bases at J, with 15 bases between. CDR1 is SGHAT and CDR2 is FQDESV in the germline V gene (reference sequence). DNA for the CDR3: TGTGCCAGCAGCTCCCCTTCAGGGGCTAACAATGAGCAGTTCTTC. It encodes CASSSPSGANNEQFF.

This clone has a single count. The chain combines TRBV7-9 with TRBJ2-7; 10 nucleotides align to TRBD1. The CDR3 totals 14 residues. The junction had 6 bases not matched to a gene; V was cut back by 5 bases and J by 5 bases. Germline values: CDR1 SEHNR, CDR2 FQNEAQ (reference sequence). The CDR3 region has the DNA TGTGCCAGCAGCACCCGGACAGGGGGGGACGAGCAGTACTTC. Translation gives CASSTRTGGDEQYF. Based on the CDR3 plus reference TRBV7-9 and TRBJ2-7, the full variable domain is DTGVSQNPRHKITKRGQNVTFRCDPISEHNRLYWYRQTLGQGPEFLTYFQNEAQLEKSRLLSDRFSAERPKGSFSTLEIQRTEQGDSAMYLCASSTRTGGDEQYFGPGTRLTVT.